These 16 T cell receptor beta chains originate from one sample sequenced in a study of radiotherapy plus CTLA-4 blockade in lung cancer. The assay was immunoSEQ multiplex PCR, and TCRdb's table has in-frame clones only and misses some. The table lists tens of thousands of clones, around 80% of them singletons. This material consisted of peripheral blood, taken from a patient treated with radiotherapy plus ipilimumab. The receptors were gathered from a human donor with non-small cell lung cancer who had a partial response to radiotherapy plus ipilimumab.

The chain links TRBV28 to TRBJ2-7, with 8 bases aligning to TRBD1. From germline, CDR1 is MDHEN and CDR2 SYDVKM. Trimming at V came to 6 bases and at J to 4 bases, leaving 8 bases not matched to a gene. The CDR3 length is 14 residues. CDR3 residues: CASSSVDRVYEQYF. CDR3 in DNA: TGTGCCAGCAGCAGCGTGGACAGGGTTTACGAGCAGTACTTC. Complete variable domain (other parts from reference TRBV28 and TRBJ2-7): DVKVTQSSRYLVKRTGEKVFLECVQDMDHENMFWYRQDPGLGLRLIYFSYDVKMKEKGDIPEGYSVSREKKERFSLILESASTNQTSMYLCASSSVDRVYEQYFGPGTRLTVT.

The chain joins TRBV10-1 to TRBJ2-3; 10 bases align to TRBD2. The length of the CDR3 is 16 residues. J gave up 1 base and V 0 bases, and 1 base lay outside the gene matches. CDR1 WNHNN and CDR2 SYGVQD come from the germline V gene (reference sequence). The CDR3: CASSESLAGGTDTQYF. CDR3 nucleotide sequence: TGCGCCAGCAGTGAGTCGCTAGCGGGGGGCACAGATACGCAGTATTTT.

This clone appeared a few times. The chain couples TRBV13 to TRBJ1-1, with 7 bases that match TRBD1. This CDR3 is built from 16 residues. The junction had 10 bases not matched to a gene; V was cut back by 3 bases and J by 3 bases. Germline V gene data show CDR1 as PRHDT and CDR2 as FYEKMQ (reference sequence). The CDR3 protein is CASSLGVEGAYTEAFF. The CDR3 DNA is TGTGCCAGCAGCTTGGGGGTGGAGGGGGCATACACTGAAGCTTTCTTT.

V is TRBV6-6 and J is TRBJ2-7; possible D gene TRBD2, 5 bases. The CDR3 covers 14 residues. V lost 2 bases and J 1 base, leaving 9 bases between the germline ends. Looked up from germline, CDR1 is MNHNY and CDR2 is SVGAGI (reference sequence). As DNA, the CDR3 is TGTGCCAGCAGTTACCCCGGGGTGTCCTACGAGCAGTACTTC. This sequence encodes CASSYPGVSYEQYF.

The DNA of the CDR3 is TGCGCCAGCAGTGAGGGACTGGGCCCCAGACTTGCAGAGACCCAGTACTTC. Protein: CASSEGLGPRLAETQYF. V gene TRBV10-1 combines with J gene TRBJ2-5; possible D gene TRBD2, 5 bases. Per the germline V gene, CDR1 is WNHNN and CDR2 is SYGVQD (reference sequence). The ends were cut back, 2 bases at V and 4 bases at J, with 20 bases in the middle. The length of the CDR3 is 17 residues.

The count of this clone is one. This chain connects TRBV2 to TRBJ1-3; 7 bases fit TRBD1. Germline-derived CDR1 and CDR2 are SNHLY and FYNNEI. This CDR3 is built from 14 residues. Losses at the gene ends were 4 bases for V and 0 bases for J; bases not matched to a gene: 0. CDR3 amino acids: CASSAGGSGNTIYF. CDR3 bases: TGTGCCAGCAGTGCAGGGGGCTCTGGAAACACCATATATTTT.

J is TRBJ2-3 and V is TRBV9; TRBD2 agrees at 7 bases. The length of the CDR3 is 15 residues. The V and J ends lost 0 bases and 6 bases, in that order; junction bases with no gene match: 7. Germline V gene sequence: CDR1 SGDLS, CDR2 YYNGEE. The CDR3 DNA is TGTGCCAGCAGCGTAGGGGGAGGGGCTTGGGATACGCAGTATTTT. Translation gives CASSVGGGAWDTQYF. The full variable domain, completed using reference TRBV9 and TRBJ2-3, is DSGVTQTPKHLITATGQRVTLRCSPRSGDLSVYWYQQSLDQGLQFLIQYYNGEERAKGNILERFSAQQFPDLHSELNLSSLELGDSALYFCASSVGGGAWDTQYFGPGTRLTVL.

The CDR3 DNA reads TGTGCCACCAGCAGAAGACAGGGAGCCTATGGCTACACCTTC. Encoded protein: CATSRRQGAYGYTF. The chain recombines TRBV15 with TRBJ1-2, with 7 bases that match TRBD1. V shed 2 bases, J shed 4 bases, and the junction held 4 bases outside the gene matches. The V gene's germline CDR1 is LNHNV and CDR2 YYDKDF (reference sequence). The length of the CDR3 is 14 residues.

J is TRBJ2-7 and V is TRBV6-5, with 7 bases fitting TRBD1. The germline gives CDR1 MNHEY, CDR2 SVGAGI. Losses at the gene ends were 3 bases for V and 3 bases for J; bases not matched to a gene: 11. The CDR3 covers 16 residues. The CDR3: CASSYYGQELGYEQYF. CDR3 nucleotide sequence: TGTGCCAGCAGTTATTACGGACAGGAGCTCGGCTACGAGCAGTACTTC.

J is TRBJ2-3 and V is TRBV6-5; 10 nucleotides agree with TRBD2. Germline CDR1 reads MNHEY; CDR2 reads SVGAGI. Unmatched junction bases numbered 6, after V lost 6 bases and J lost 3 bases. The CDR3 spans 15 residues. The DNA for the CDR3 is TGTGCCAGCAGAACTAGCGGGGTTGTGACAGATACGCAGTATTTT. Amino acid sequence: CASRTSGVVTDTQYF.

The genes are TRBV5-1 and TRBJ2-1; D call uncertain. Trimming shortened V by 0 bases and J by 8 bases, and 12 bases separated the two germline ends. Per germline, CDR1 SGHRS and CDR2 YFSETQ. CDR3 length equals 14 residues. The CDR3 loop is CASSLALEVHEQFF. The CDR3 DNA reads as TGCGCCAGCAGCTTGGCCCTAGAGGTCCATGAGCAGTTCTTC.

This chain links TRBV5-1 with TRBJ1-5; weak D call: TRBD1 (6 bases). This CDR3 comprises 14 residues. V lost 4 bases, J lost 6 bases, and 14 bases lay in between. In germline, CDR1 is SGHRS, CDR2 YFSETQ. CDR3: CASSPEGGRQPQHF. Written as DNA, the CDR3 is TGCGCCAGCAGCCCAGAGGGGGGGCGTCAGCCCCAGCATTTT.

This rearrangement joins TRBV12-5 to TRBJ2-1, with 7 bases matching TRBD1. Unmatched junction bases numbered 6, after V lost 1 base and J lost 9 bases. This CDR3 contains 14 residues. In germline, CDR1 is LGHNT, CDR2 FRNRAP. In DNA form, the CDR3 reads TGTGCTAGTGGTTTGGGACAGGGTTTCAGTGAGCAGTTCTTC. Encoded protein: CASGLGQGFSEQFF.

This sequence joins TRBV13 and TRBJ2-7; D possibly corresponds to TRBD2 (7 bases). CDR1 is PRHDT and CDR2 is FYEKMQ in the germline V gene (reference sequence). Trimming removed 0 bases from V and 4 bases from J, with 13 bases in between. The CDR3 is 15 residues long. CDR3 amino acids: CASSLGRGGAYEQYF. The DNA of the CDR3 is TGTGCCAGCAGCTTAGGTCGTGGGGGGGCTTACGAGCAGTACTTC.

The chain uses TRBV6-1 and TRBJ1-5; D gene unclear. In germline, CDR1 is MNHNS, CDR2 SASEGT. V was trimmed by 11 bases and J by 0 bases, leaving 8 bases between them. CDR3 length: 12 amino acids. The CDR3 DNA reads TGTGCCGCCGAGAATAGCAATCAGCCCCAGCATTTT. It specifies CAAENSNQPQHF.

The J gene is TRBJ2-5, the V gene TRBV6-6; D is unresolved. Germline lookup yields CDR1 MNHNY and CDR2 SVGAGI (reference sequence). The CDR3 spans 14 residues. The ends were cut back, 0 bases at V and 4 bases at J, with 9 bases in the middle. The CDR3 nucleotides are TGTGCCAGCAGTTACTCGGAGAGTCGAGAGACCCAGTACTTC. It specifies CASSYSESRETQYF.